One sample yielded the 10 T cell receptor beta chains listed below, sequenced in a study of blood T cell repertoires in COVID-19 (dated by TCRdb to 2020 to 2022). Preparation of the library involved the immunoSEQ multiplex PCR assay. TCRdb obtained this table from immuneACCESS and retained in-frame rearrangements with V and J assigned. These tables miss some clones; where compared with another copy, unresolved V genes account for less than half of the shortfall, and the remainder is unexplained. Present in this sample are more than 300,000 clones, around nine tenths of which were seen just once. 3.9% of the sample is taken by the ten largest. Sequencing was performed on PBMCs or T cells enriched from blood (not recorded which). These receptors were taken from a woman in her thirties who had been exposed to COVID-19.

This chain connects TRBV2 to TRBJ2-6; 8 nucleotides align to TRBD1. The CDR3 is 14 residues long. Germline lookup yields CDR1 SNHLY and CDR2 FYNNEI. Unmatched junction bases numbered 0, after V lost 6 bases and J lost 2 bases. The chain's CDR3 is CASRDRAGANVLTF. In DNA form, the CDR3 reads TGTGCCAGCAGGGACAGGGCTGGGGCCAACGTCCTGACTTTC.

This rearrangement joins TRBV4-1 to TRBJ2-1; 7 nucleotides line up with TRBD2. Losses at the gene ends were 1 base for V and 5 bases for J; bases not matched to a gene: 5. Germline values: CDR1 MGHRA, CDR2 YSYEKL. CDR3 size: 15 residues. CDR3 sequence: CASSQAPGTNNEQFF. The CDR3, as DNA: TGCGCCAGCAGCCAAGCCCCGGGGACTAACAATGAGCAGTTCTTC.

V usage is TRBV13 and J usage is TRBJ1-6; D might be TRBD1 (5 bases). This CDR3 spans 15 amino acids. V was shortened by 5 bases and J by 2 bases, with 10 bases between the two germline ends. Germline assignment: CDR1 PRHDT and CDR2 FYEKMQ (reference sequence). The CDR3 coding sequence is TGTGCCAGCAGCACGGGGACTGCCTATAATTCACCCCTCCACTTT. This gives the protein CASSTGTAYNSPLHF. Full variable domain (missing parts from reference TRBV13 and TRBJ1-6): AAGVIQSPRHLIKEKRETATLKCYPIPRHDTVYWYQQGPGQDPQFLISFYEKMQSDKGSIPDRFSAQQFSDYHSELNMSSLELGDSALYFCASSTGTAYNSPLHFGNGTRLTVT.

This sequence joins TRBV5-1 and TRBJ2-7; 7 bases align to TRBD1. V shed 4 bases, J shed 6 bases, and the junction held 13 bases outside the gene matches. CDR3 length: 15 amino acids. The V gene's germline CDR1 is SGHRS and CDR2 YFSETQ. CDR3 sequence: CASSLPEGGHSEQYF. The DNA for the CDR3 is TGCGCCAGCAGCCTACCGGAAGGGGGCCATTCCGAGCAGTACTTC.

The chain joins TRBV18 to TRBJ2-7; no firm D call. The germline CDR1 and CDR2 sequences are KGHSH and LQKENI. This CDR3 has 14 amino acids. V gave up 1 base and J gave up 1 base, with 8 bases separating them. The CDR3 region is CASSPQSDSYEQYF. The DNA of the CDR3 is TGTGCCAGCTCACCACAGTCAGATTCCTACGAGCAGTACTTC.

The genes are TRBV5-1 and TRBJ1-3, with D maybe TRBD1 (5 bases). Between the trimmed V and J ends, which lost 0 bases and 0 bases, there was a span of 7 bases. The CDR3 runs to 15 residues. CDR1 SGHRS and CDR2 YFSETQ come from the germline V gene. CDR3 nucleotides: TGCGCCAGCAGCTTGGCAGGGATCTCTGGAAACACCATATATTTT. Its translation is CASSLAGISGNTIYF.

The chain couples TRBV19 to TRBJ2-1; 9 nucleotides match TRBD2. In germline, CDR1 is LNHDA, CDR2 SQIVND (reference sequence). Unmatched junction bases numbered 7, after V lost 7 bases and J lost 9 bases. The CDR3 has 13 amino acids. The CDR3: CASTGGGASEQFF. As DNA, the CDR3 is TGTGCCAGTACTGGCGGGGGGGCCTCTGAGCAGTTCTTC. The variable domain in full, completed from reference TRBV19 and TRBJ2-1, reads DGGITQSPKYLFRKEGQNVTLSCEQNLNHDAMYWYRQDPGQGLRLIYYSQIVNDFQKGDIAEGYSVSREKKESFPLTVTSAQKNPTAFYLCASTGGGASEQFFGPGTRLTVL.

V and J are TRBV6-4 and TRBJ1-6; 7 bases agree with TRBD1. This CDR3 has 19 amino acids. Germline V gene sequence: CDR1 MRHNA, CDR2 SNTAGT. The J segment lost 6 bases and the V segment lost 6 bases, leaving 20 bases of the junction unmatched. In DNA form, the CDR3 reads TGTGCCAGCAGCGAAACACCGCTGATAGAGGGGGCGCGTAATTCACCCCTCCACTTT. This codes for CASSETPLIEGARNSPLHF.

This rearrangement joins TRBV28 to TRBJ1-2; TRBD1 matches at 10 bases. This CDR3 region has 14 residues. The V and J ends lost 3 bases and 7 bases, in that order; junction bases with no gene match: 5. The germline CDR1 and CDR2 sequences are MDHEN and SYDVKM. The CDR3 region is CASSLGQGSGGYTF. For the CDR3, the DNA is TGTGCCAGCAGTTTGGGACAGGGGAGTGGTGGCTACACCTTC.

This rearrangement joins TRBV4-3 to TRBJ2-3; D may be TRBD1 (6 bases). The CDR3 covers 13 residues. In germline, CDR1 is LGHNA, CDR2 YSLEER. V was pared by 3 bases and J by 6 bases, with 10 bases between. In DNA, the CDR3 is TGCGCCAGCAGCCAGGATCAGGGGGATACGCAGTATTTT. Residues: CASSQDQGDTQYF.